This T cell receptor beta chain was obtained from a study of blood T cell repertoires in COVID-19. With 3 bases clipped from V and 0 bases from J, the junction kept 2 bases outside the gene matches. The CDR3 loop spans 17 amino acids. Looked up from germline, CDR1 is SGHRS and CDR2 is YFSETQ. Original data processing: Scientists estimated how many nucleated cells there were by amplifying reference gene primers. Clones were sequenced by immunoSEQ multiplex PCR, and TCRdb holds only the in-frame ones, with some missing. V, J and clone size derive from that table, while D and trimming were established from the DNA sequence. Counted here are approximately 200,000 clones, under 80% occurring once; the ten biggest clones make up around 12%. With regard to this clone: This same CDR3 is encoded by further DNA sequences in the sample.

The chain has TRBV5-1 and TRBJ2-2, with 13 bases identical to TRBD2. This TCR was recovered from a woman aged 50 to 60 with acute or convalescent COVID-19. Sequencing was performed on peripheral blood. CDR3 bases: TGCGCCAGCAGCTGGACTAGCGGGAGCCCGAACACCGGGGAGCTGTTTTTT. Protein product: CASSWTSGSPNTGELFF.